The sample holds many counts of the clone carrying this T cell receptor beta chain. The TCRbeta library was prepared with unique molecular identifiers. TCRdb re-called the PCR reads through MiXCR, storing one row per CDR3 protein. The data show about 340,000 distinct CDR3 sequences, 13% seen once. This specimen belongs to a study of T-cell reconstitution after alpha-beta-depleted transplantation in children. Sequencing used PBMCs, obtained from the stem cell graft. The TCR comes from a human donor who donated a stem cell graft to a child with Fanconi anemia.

The CDR3 sequence is CASSFLSSGANVLTF. CDR3 sequence (DNA): TGTGCCAGCAGCTTCCTGAGCTCTGGGGCCAACGTCCTGACTTTC. The rearrangement uses TRBV5-5 and TRBJ2-6, with D uncertain. V was trimmed by 2 bases and J by 0 bases, leaving 6 bases between them. This CDR3 has 15 residues. Germline CDR1 SGHKS, CDR2 YYEKEE (reference sequence).